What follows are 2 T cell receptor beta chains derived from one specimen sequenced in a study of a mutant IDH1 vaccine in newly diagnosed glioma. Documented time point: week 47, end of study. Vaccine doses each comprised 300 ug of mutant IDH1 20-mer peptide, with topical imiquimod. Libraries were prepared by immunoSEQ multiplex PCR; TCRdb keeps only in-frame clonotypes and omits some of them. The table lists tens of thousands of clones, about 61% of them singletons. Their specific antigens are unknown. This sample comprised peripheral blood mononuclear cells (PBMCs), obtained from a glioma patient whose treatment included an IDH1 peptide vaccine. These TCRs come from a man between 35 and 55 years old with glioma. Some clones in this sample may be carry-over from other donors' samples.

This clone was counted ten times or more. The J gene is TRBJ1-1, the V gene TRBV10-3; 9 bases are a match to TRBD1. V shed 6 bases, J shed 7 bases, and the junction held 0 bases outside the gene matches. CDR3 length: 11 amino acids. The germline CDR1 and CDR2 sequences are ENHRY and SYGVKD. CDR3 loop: CAIRGQGEAFF. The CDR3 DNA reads TGTGCCATCAGGGGACAGGGTGAAGCTTTCTTT.

DNA for the CDR3: TGTGCCAGTAGCCTAGGAGGTGGGCCCTACGAGCAGTACTTC. Protein product: CASSLGGGPYEQYF. The chain joins TRBV19 to TRBJ2-7; D may be TRBD2 (5 bases). Trimming stripped 6 bases from V and 2 bases from J, with 14 bases between. Per germline, CDR1 LNHDA and CDR2 SQIVND (reference sequence). The CDR3 sequence is 14 residues long.